This T cell receptor beta chain was recorded in a study of T cell repertoires in cytomegalovirus infection. On the study more broadly: The authors used CMV epitopes that were HLA-C-restricted (recently identified) and HLA-B-restricted (well studied). An indication of both CMV infection and matching HLA type came from public TCR beta signatures. Findings and limits, study-wide: HLA-C-restricted TCR beta clonotypes specific for CMV led the ex vivo response.

This clonotype was seen more than once but under ten times. The antigen is not known. TCRdb used MiXCR to reprocess the reads, holding one entry per CDR3 protein. The sample lists tens of thousands of distinct CDR3 sequences; around a fifth were seen once. This CDR3 is built from 15 residues. Germline V gene sequence: CDR1 MGHRA, CDR2 YSYEKL. After removal of 3 bases from V and 4 bases from J, the junction contained 5 bases not matched to a gene. This material consisted of CD8+ T cells from cultured PBMCs, taken from culture after CMV antigen stimulation. The J gene is TRBJ1-2, the V gene TRBV4-1; the match to TRBD1 covers 10 bases. The receptor was derived from a human donor in good health (CMV status not recorded). Some clones in this sample may be carry-over from other donors' samples. Here the CDR3 reads CASSQGQGQAYGYTF. The CDR3 region has the DNA TGCGCCAGCAGCCAGGGACAGGGGCAGGCCTATGGCTACACCTTC.